This T cell receptor (beta chain) was retrieved from a study of technical replicates of blood from several donors. The table lists this clone with a count of one. This CDR3 spans 14 amino acids. With V trimmed by 3 bases and J by 5 bases, 3 bases remained unmatched. CDR1 and CDR2 from the germline V gene are LNHDA and SQIVND (reference sequence). The method was immunoSEQ multiplex PCR; TCRdb's version includes in-frame clones alone and lacks a portion of them. The sample lists 75,000 to 95,000 clones; around 94% were seen once. The receptor was derived from a human donor in good health. The sequenced sample consisted of T cells isolated from PBMCs. The chain joins TRBV19 to TRBJ2-3; 9 bases match TRBD2. The CDR3 sequence: CASSMGLAGDTQYF. As DNA, the CDR3 is TGTGCCAGTAGTATGGGACTAGCAGGAGATACGCAGTATTTT.